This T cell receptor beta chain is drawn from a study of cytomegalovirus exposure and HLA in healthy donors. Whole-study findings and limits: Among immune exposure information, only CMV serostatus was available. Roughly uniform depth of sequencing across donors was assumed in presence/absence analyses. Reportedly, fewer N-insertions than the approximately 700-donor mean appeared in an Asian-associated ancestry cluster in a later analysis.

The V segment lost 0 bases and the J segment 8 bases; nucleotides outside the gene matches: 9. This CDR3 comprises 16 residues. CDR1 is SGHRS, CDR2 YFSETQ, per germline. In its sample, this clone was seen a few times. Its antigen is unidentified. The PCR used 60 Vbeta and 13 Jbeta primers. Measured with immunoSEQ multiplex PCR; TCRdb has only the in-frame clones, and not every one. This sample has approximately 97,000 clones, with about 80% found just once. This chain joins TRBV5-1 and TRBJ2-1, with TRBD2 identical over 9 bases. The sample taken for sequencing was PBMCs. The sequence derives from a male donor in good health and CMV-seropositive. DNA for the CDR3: TGCGCCAGCAGCTTGGGATCCAGCGGGGGGTCCCATGAGCAGTTCTTC. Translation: CASSLGSSGGSHEQFF.